This TCR gamma chain is drawn from a study of Vδ1+ human thymocytes. Study-wide results and caveats: Bulk repertoire data may be misinterpreted because of unexpected Vdelta2 sequences. In the thymus, TRG and TRD repertoires looked highly polyclonal with Gaussian CDR3 lengths. Despite high sort purity, about 20% of thymic T cell receptor delta sequences were Vdelta2.

Extracted RNA was reverse transcribed into cDNA. Multiplex PCR used pooled V-gene forward primers and a constant-region reverse primer to amplify CDR3s. TCRdb re-called clones from the multiplex PCR reads using CATT. Among 25,000 to 35,000 gamma-chain clones listed, about 18% were seen once. Worth noting for this clone: As yet, its antigen is unknown.

This CDR3 is built from 12 residues. The V segment lost 0 bases and the J segment 11 bases; nucleotides outside the gene matches: 7. The V gene's germline CDR1 is VTNTFY and CDR2 YDVSTARD (reference sequence). After alphabeta T cell depletion, CD3+ Vdelta1+ Vdelta2- thymocytes were sorted. Between roughly 96% and 99.6% of sorted thymocytes were Vdelta1+. The chain is built from TRGV3 and TRGJ1 or TRGJ2. Sequenced sample: Vdelta1+ gamma-delta thymocytes from the thymus. Subset denoted: FACS-sorted CD3+ TCRalphabeta- TCRVdelta1+ TCRVdelta2- thymocytes. The source of this sequence is a boy younger than two who had congenital heart surgery. CDR3 DNA sequence: TGTGCCACCTGGGACAGGCCCCTCCAGAAACTCTTT. Protein product: CATWDRPLQKLF.